This TCR beta chain was found in a study of blood T cell repertoires in COVID-19. Some clones are missing from TCRdb's copy, which holds only in-frame ones; the method was immunoSEQ multiplex PCR. The table lists approximately 150,000 clones, 84% of them singletons. Trimming pared 0 bases from V and 7 bases from J, leaving 7 bases between. Per the germline V gene, CDR1 is LGHDT and CDR2 is YNNKEL (reference sequence). The CDR3 spans 13 residues. The sequenced sample was PBMCs or T cells enriched from blood (not recorded which). This sequence was found in a woman aged 45-59 years who had recovered from COVID-19. This sequence joins TRBV3-1 (or the pseudogene TRBV3-2) and TRBJ1-5; D is unclear. The CDR3 DNA reads TGTGCCAGCAGCCAAGATCGGTACCAGCCCCAGCATTTT. This encodes CASSQDRYQPQHF.